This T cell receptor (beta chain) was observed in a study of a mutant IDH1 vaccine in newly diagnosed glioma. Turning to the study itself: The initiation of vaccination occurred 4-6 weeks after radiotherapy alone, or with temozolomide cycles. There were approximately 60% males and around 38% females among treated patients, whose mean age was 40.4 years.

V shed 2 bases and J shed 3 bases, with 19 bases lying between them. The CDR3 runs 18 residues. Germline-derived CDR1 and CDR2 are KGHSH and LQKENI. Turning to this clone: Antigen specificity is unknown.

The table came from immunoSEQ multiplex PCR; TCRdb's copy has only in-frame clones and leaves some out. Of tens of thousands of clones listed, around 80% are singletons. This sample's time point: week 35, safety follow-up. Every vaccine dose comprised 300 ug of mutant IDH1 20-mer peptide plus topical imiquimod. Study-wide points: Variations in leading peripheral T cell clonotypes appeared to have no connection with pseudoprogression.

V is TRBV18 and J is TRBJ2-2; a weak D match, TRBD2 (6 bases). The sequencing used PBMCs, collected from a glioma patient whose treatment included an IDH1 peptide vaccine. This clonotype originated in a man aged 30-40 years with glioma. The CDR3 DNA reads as TGTGCCAGCTCACCATCCCTGGGACTCCCTCGAGACACCGGGGAGCTGTTTTTT. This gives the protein CASSPSLGLPRDTGELFF.